Listed below are T cell receptor beta chains from one sample, sequenced in a study of Graves' ophthalmopathy and Graves' hyperthyroidism. TCRdb itself ran the multiplex PCR reads through MiXCR, one entry per CDR3 protein. Of about 550,000 distinct CDR3 sequences in the sample, less than 40% were seen once. Specimen: peripheral blood or thyroid tissue (not recorded which). These receptors were taken from an adult man with Graves' hyperthyroidism. Each CDR3 is given with its conserved first and last residue. A D gene is named only where the DNA matches it firmly. The listing skips clone size in some rows; elsewhere it reads once, few, many or a size class.

CDR3nt	CDR3aa	d_gene	v_gene	j_gene	abundance
TGTGCCAGCAGTTTAAACGGGATAACGCAGTATTTT	CASSLNGITQYF	.	TRBV12-3/TRBV12-4	TRBJ2-3	.
TGTGCCAGCAGTGGCCGCAATCAGCCCCAGCATTTT	CASSGRNQPQHF	.	TRBV12-3/TRBV12-4	TRBJ1-5	many
TGTGCCAGCAGCTTGCCAGGTGCGGCGACTGAAGCTTTCTTT	CASSLPGAATEAFF	.	TRBV5-5	TRBJ1-1	many
TGTGCCAGCAGTAGGAGGGAAACCGGGGAGCTGTTTTTT	CASSRRETGELFF	.	TRBV25-1	TRBJ2-2	many
TGTGCCTGGAGCCAGGGAGAGCAAGCTTTCTTT	CAWSQGEQAFF	.	TRBV30	TRBJ1-1	.
TGCAGTGCTAGGCAGGGTTACAATGAGCAGTTCTTC	CSARQGYNEQFF	.	TRBV20-1	TRBJ2-1	few
TGTGCCGTCAGGACGGTTAATTCACCCCTCCACTTT	CAVRTVNSPLHF	.	TRBV10-3	TRBJ1-6	.
TGTGCCAGCAGTTCACAGGTGCCGATAGCAACTAATGAAAAACTGTTTTTT	CASSSQVPIATNEKLFF	.	TRBV27	TRBJ1-4	few
TGTGCCAGCAGCCACCCCCTGGACAGTTCCTACGAGCAGTACTTC	CASSHPLDSSYEQYF	.	TRBV7-9	TRBJ2-7	few
TGTGCCAGCAGTGAAGCGGAAAGGGACCAGCTTGTGGAGACCCAGTACTTC	CASSEAERDQLVETQYF	.	TRBV2	TRBJ2-5	.
TGTGCCAGCAGCTTGGCGACAGGGTCTGGAAACACCATATATTTT	CASSLATGSGNTIYF	TRBD1	TRBV7-2	TRBJ1-3	many
TGTGCCAATCTACTAGCGGGGGTAATTGATACGCAGTATTTT	CANLLAGVIDTQYF	TRBD2	TRBV2	TRBJ2-3	few
TGCAGCGTTGAAAGGGATGCTTATGGCTACACCTTC	CSVERDAYGYTF	.	TRBV29-1	TRBJ1-2	many
TGCAGCGCTAAACCGGGACAGGGTACACTAGCGGGGGGGACACGGGAGACCCAGTACTTC	CSAKPGQGTLAGGTRETQYF	TRBD2	TRBV29-1	TRBJ2-5	.
TGTGCCAGCAGCCTCCTTGACAGCTACGAGCAGTACTTC	CASSLLDSYEQYF	.	TRBV12-3/TRBV12-4	TRBJ2-7	many
TGCGCCAGCAGAGTGGGAGGGGCTGAAGGGACCCAGTACTTC	CASRVGGAEGTQYF	TRBD2	TRBV5-1	TRBJ2-5	few
TGTGCCAGCTCGGGGCTAGCCTCCTTCACCGGGGAGCTGTTTTTT	CASSGLASFTGELFF	.	TRBV9	TRBJ2-2	many
TGTGCCAGCAGCCAAGATCAGGTGGATCAGCCCCAGCATTTT	CASSQDQVDQPQHF	.	TRBV3-1	TRBJ1-5	.
TGTGCCAGCAGTGGCCGGGACTATCAACGGTACGAGCAGTACTTC	CASSGRDYQRYEQYF	TRBD2	TRBV2	TRBJ2-7	many
TGTGCCAGCAGTGGGAGGGCGGATGAGACCCAGTACTTC	CASSGRADETQYF	TRBD2	TRBV12-3/TRBV12-4	TRBJ2-5	many
TGTGCCAGCAGTTACTCGCGGGTGGCGGAGACCCAGTACTTC	CASSYSRVAETQYF	.	TRBV6-6	TRBJ2-5	many
TGTGCCAGCAGTCAAATAGCGGGGATAGATGAAGCTTTCTTT	CASSQIAGIDEAFF	.	TRBV7-9	TRBJ1-1	.
TGTGCCAGCAGTGCGACAGGGGCAAGGGATACGCAGTATTTT	CASSATGARDTQYF	TRBD1	TRBV6-1	TRBJ2-3	many
.	CASSFYICSAKPYEQYF	.	TRBV7-9	TRBJ2-7	.
TGCAGCGTCCTGCCCGGGGCGTACAATGAGCAGTTCTTC	CSVLPGAYNEQFF	.	TRBV29-1	TRBJ2-1	once
TGTGCCAGCAGTTTGGCATTTGGGAAGTGGTTAGAGACCCAGTACTTC	CASSLAFGKWLETQYF	.	TRBV7-8	TRBJ2-5	.
TGCAGCGCCCGGCGGGGACAGGGATGGACCCAGTACTTC	CSARRGQGWTQYF	TRBD1	TRBV29-1	TRBJ2-5	many
TGCAGTGCTAGAGTTTTGGGGGTGAACACTGAAGCTTTCTTT	CSARVLGVNTEAFF	.	TRBV20-1	TRBJ1-1	many
TGCAGTGCTGGGACTAGCGGGAGAGGTGAGCAGTTCTTC	CSAGTSGRGEQFF	TRBD2	TRBV20-1	TRBJ2-1	.
TGCGCCAGCAGCTTTGAGGGATTGGAAAAACTGTTTTTT	CASSFEGLEKLFF	.	TRBV5-1	TRBJ1-4	many
TGTGCCATCAGTGAGTCGGGGGGGGGCCGGGTACTGACTTTC	CAISESGGGRVLTF	.	TRBV10-3	TRBJ2-6	.
TGTGCCAGCAGCCGCCGGCCTTTTTCAACTAATGAAAAACTGTTTTTT	CASSRRPFSTNEKLFF	.	TRBV7-2	TRBJ1-4	.
TGCAGCGTTGGACAGGGACAAGGGGGCTACACCTTC	CSVGQGQGGYTF	TRBD1	TRBV29-1	TRBJ1-2	.
TGTGCCAGCAGTCCGCACAAGACAGGAACCATGAACACTGAAGCTTTCTTT	CASSPHKTGTMNTEAFF	.	TRBV2	TRBJ1-1	few
TGTGCCAGCACTAAATCGGGGACTGGAGAAAAACTGTTTTTT	CASTKSGTGEKLFF	.	TRBV7-8	TRBJ1-4	few
TGCAGTGCCGGACTGACTGGAAAAAAGACCCAGTACTTC	CSAGLTGKKTQYF	.	TRBV20-1	TRBJ2-5	many
TGTGCCAGCAGAAATACCGGGACGTACTCTGGAAACACCATATATTTT	CASRNTGTYSGNTIYF	.	TRBV28	TRBJ1-3	few
TGCAGTGCTAGAAGTAGCGGGAGAAGTGATACGCAGTATTTT	CSARSSGRSDTQYF	TRBD2	TRBV20-1	TRBJ2-3	.
TGCAGTGCTAGAGACCGGGATACGCAGTATTTT	CSARDRDTQYF	.	TRBV20-1	TRBJ2-3	.
TGTGCCAGCAGCTTGGAGGGTGTTGGTCAGCCCCAGCATTTT	CASSLEGVGQPQHF	.	TRBV5-6	TRBJ1-5	many
TGTGCCAGCAGCTTGCGACGGGAGGACGAGCAGTACTTC	CASSLRREDEQYF	TRBD2	TRBV7-9	TRBJ2-7	.
TGCGCCAGCAGCTTAGACAGGGCCACTGAAGCTTTCTTT	CASSLDRATEAFF	TRBD1	TRBV5-1	TRBJ1-1	many
TGTGCCAGCAGCTTCGACAGAGCCTACGAGCAGTACTTC	CASSFDRAYEQYF	.	TRBV7-8	TRBJ2-7	many
TGCAGTGCTAGAGATCTGTCTCTAGCGGGGCGCTCCTACGAGCAGTACTTC	CSARDLSLAGRSYEQYF	TRBD2	TRBV20-1	TRBJ2-7	.
TGTGCCAGCGGCAAGGTCCAGTACTTC	CASGKVQYF	.	TRBV7-3	TRBJ2-5	.
TGTGCCAGCAGTTGGACAGGGGACAACGAGCAGTACTTC	CASSWTGDNEQYF	TRBD1	TRBV9	TRBJ2-7	.
TGCAGTGCTTCTCCCCCAGCGGGGGACCATAGCGAGCAGTACTTC	CSASPPAGDHSEQYF	TRBD2	TRBV20-1	TRBJ2-7	many
TGCGCCAGCAGCACCGGGACTAACCAAGAGACCCAGCACTTC	CASSTGTNQETQHF	TRBD2	TRBV7-9	TRBJ2-5	.
TGTGCCAGCAGTTACCGGGGTCAGGGGACCGACGAGCAGTACTTC	CASSYRGQGTDEQYF	.	TRBV6-2/TRBV6-3	TRBJ2-7	many
TGTGCCAGCAGTGAATCTAGCGGGAGGGCCTCTAACATTCAGTACTTC	CASSESSGRASNIQYF	TRBD2	TRBV2	TRBJ2-4	few
TGCAGTGCTAGAGGCCCAGCGGGGGGGCACGAGCAGTACTTC	CSARGPAGGHEQYF	TRBD2	TRBV20-1	TRBJ2-7	many
TGTGCCAGCAGACAAAACAGGGGGGGGAACACTGAAGCTTTCTTT	CASRQNRGGNTEAFF	TRBD1	TRBV6-1	TRBJ1-1	few
TGCAGCGTTGTATCGAATACCTTGAACACCGGGGAGCTGTTTTTC	CSVVSNTLNTGELFF	.	TRBV29-1	TRBJ2-2	.